This T cell receptor (beta chain) was found in a study of a mutant IDH1 vaccine in newly diagnosed glioma. Whole-study context: In some groups vaccination began 4-6 weeks post-radiotherapy; others received it with temozolomide.

For this clone: The antigen remains unidentified.

Time point indicated: week 35, safety follow-up. Each vaccine dose was 300 ug of mutant IDH1 20-mer peptide, with topical imiquimod. At weeks 1, 3, 5, 7, 11, 15, 19 and 23, patients received a vaccination, eight in all. Donor diagnoses consisted of new WHO grade 3 or 4 IDH1-mutant, ATRX-lost astrocytomas. Looked up from germline, CDR1 is DFQATT and CDR2 is SNEGSKA (reference sequence). V was clipped by 0 bases and J by 15 bases, with 12 bases between them. This CDR3 has 11 amino acids. Assay: immunoSEQ multiplex PCR; the TCRdb copy retains only in-frame clones and omits some. Of tens of thousands of clones listed, 80% to 85% are singletons.

This clonotype was obtained from a woman aged 18-35 years with glioma. This chain uses TRBV20-1 with TRBJ2-1; the D gene is possibly TRBD2 (5 bases). The sequences come from PBMCs, collected from a glioma patient whose treatment included an IDH1 peptide vaccine. The CDR3 here is CSARDSGGRFF. CDR3 coding DNA: TGCAGTGCTAGAGATTCTGGCGGGCGGTTCTTC.